Listed here is a single TCR beta chain. Antigen specificity is unknown. The sample belongs to a study of post-analysis software for immune sequencing data. On the study more broadly: Disease courses included relapsing-remitting, secondary progressive and progressive-relapsing multiple sclerosis.

cDNA libraries for TCR beta contained unique molecular identifiers. cDNA molecules numbering around 450,000 came from approximately 1 to 10 million T cells. TCRdb processed the PCR reads anew with MiXCR; each CDR3 protein has one entry. The data hold 380,000 or so distinct CDR3 sequences, with less than 40% observed a single time. General study points: Same-batch samples co-clustered strongly by F measure. A significant reduction in normalized Chao1 diversity was observed in multiple sclerosis patients versus controls.

The clonotype comes from a girl aged 5-17 years with multiple sclerosis. The sample consisted of blood.

The CDR3 coding sequence is TGTGCCAGCTCAACCGGGACAGGTCTGAATGAAAAACTGTTTTTT. Its protein product is CASSTGTGLNEKLFF. The genes are TRBV18 and TRBJ1-4; 8 nucleotides agree with TRBD1. CDR3 size: 15 residues. The V gene end was trimmed by 5 bases and the J gene end by 5 bases; junction bases not matched to a gene: 7. Per the germline V gene, CDR1 is KGHSH and CDR2 is LQKENI.